This entry features one T cell receptor beta chain sequence. This record comes from a study of identifying expanded T cells in peripheral blood. The ends were cut back, 4 bases at V and 4 bases at J, with 19 bases in the middle. The V gene's germline CDR1 is SGHTA and CDR2 FQGNSA. The CDR3 totals 16 residues. Some clones are missing from TCRdb's copy, which holds only in-frame ones; the method was immunoSEQ multiplex PCR. This table has 95,000 to 100,000 clones, around 88% appearing once. This clonotype was sampled from a person aged 18-70 years in good health. The sample taken for sequencing was blood. The chain employs TRBV7-2 and TRBJ1-2; D may be TRBD1 (6 bases). CDR3 sequence: CASSSSSGGAGYGYTF. The CDR3 DNA reads TGTGCCAGCAGCTCCTCCTCGGGGGGCGCCGGCTATGGCTACACCTTC.